The clone carrying this TCR beta chain appeared a few times. This record comes from a study of shared T cell receptors in the human thymus. Generated by immunoSEQ multiplex PCR, the TCRdb table keeps only in-frame clones and is missing some. The sample carries approximately 490,000 clones, about 84% recorded once. This CDR3 contains 16 residues. In germline, CDR1 is MDHEN, CDR2 SYDVKM. V lost 7 bases and J 0 bases, leaving 15 bases between the germline ends. These same records also appear under a second study, on human thymus T cells. This second study says: Serving as donors were healthy Finnish infants, each of whom was having open corrective surgery for congenital heart defects. Thymic material originated from resections removed in the course of corrective heart surgery. Within thymic and blood repertoires, V and J gene usage appeared to be biased. Among unrelated individuals, related research reported thymic repertoires that overlapped highly.

This TCR was recovered from a boy under two years old with a congenital heart defect. The material sequenced was thymocytes. This chain connects TRBV28 to TRBJ2-2; D might be TRBD2 (6 bases). The CDR3: CASTPWGDSNTGELFF. The CDR3 nucleotides read TGTGCCAGCACCCCTTGGGGGGACTCGAACACCGGGGAGCTGTTTTTT. The whole variable domain, filled in from reference TRBV28 and TRBJ2-2, reads DVKVTQSSRYLVKRTGEKVFLECVQDMDHENMFWYRQDPGLGLRLIYFSYDVKMKEKGDIPEGYSVSREKKERFSLILESASTNQTSMYLCASTPWGDSNTGELFFGEGSRLTVL.